What follows are 27 T cell receptor beta chains derived from one specimen sequenced in a study of CD8 T cells in ankylosing spondylitis. TCRdb recomputed calls from the 5' RACE reads with MiXCR, one row per CDR3 protein. The sample contains 700,000 or so distinct CDR3 sequences, under 20% of which appear only once. Findings and caveats of the study: A TCR beta motif made of 7 to 9 highly homologous variants seemed typical of ankylosing spondylitis blood.

Their antigen targets remain unknown. Sequencing was performed on blood, either unsorted or a sorted T cell fraction (not recorded which). These receptors were collected from a male donor with ankylosing spondylitis.

The chain uses TRBV28 and TRBJ2-4, with D perhaps matching TRBD1 (6 bases). Germline V lookup: CDR1 MDHEN, CDR2 SYDVKM. The CDR3 is 15 residues long. Trimming removed 3 bases from V and 5 bases from J, with 14 bases in between. Here the CDR3 reads CASSFRGQDQNIQYF. The CDR3 DNA follows: TGTGCCAGCAGTTTCAGGGGCCAAGACCAAAACATTCAGTACTTC.

The V call is TRBV5-1, the J call TRBJ2-7; D is unresolved. Germline loops: CDR1 SGHRS, CDR2 YFSETQ. Trimming took 0 bases from V and 6 from J, leaving 13 bases between them. The CDR3 is 14 amino acids. The CDR3 DNA follows: TGCGCCAGCAGCTTGGCCCGCCTGGACGGCGAGCAGTACTTC. Protein sequence: CASSLARLDGEQYF.

This clonotype came up a few times. This chain connects TRBV5-1 to TRBJ2-5, with TRBD1 identical over 9 bases. The CDR3 is made up of 14 amino acids. CDR1 and CDR2 (germline): SGHRS, YFSETQ. The junction had 7 bases not matched to a gene; V was cut back by 5 bases and J by 5 bases. CDR3 DNA sequence: TGCGCCAGCAGTTCGGGACAGGGATTCGAGACCCAGTACTTC. Protein: CASSSGQGFETQYF.

This clonotype was detected only a few times. V is TRBV7-9 and J is TRBJ2-2, with TRBD2 matching 7 bases. With 10 bases clipped from V and 0 bases from J, the junction kept 2 bases outside the gene matches. The CDR3 runs to 13 residues. Looked up from germline, CDR1 is SEHNR and CDR2 is FQNEAQ (reference sequence). The CDR3 DNA reads as TGTGCCACTAGCGGAACGAACACCGGGGAGCTGTTTTTT. This encodes CATSGTNTGELFF.

This clonotype was picked up a small number of times. The junction departs from germline at one end; a sequencing error may be responsible. V gene TRBV7-7 combines with J gene TRBJ1-1, with TRBD1 as a possible D gene (6 bases). Per the germline V gene, CDR1 is SSHAT and CDR2 is FNYEAQ (reference sequence). The CDR3 consists of 16 residues. CDR3 sequence (DNA): TGTGCTAGCAGCTTAGCAGGTTCAGGGGCCGACACTGAAGCTTTCTTT. This codes for CASSLAGSGADTEAFF.

This rearrangement joins TRBV12-3 or TRBV12-4 to TRBJ2-1; 9 positions agree with TRBD1. This CDR3 region has 15 residues. V shed 6 bases and J 3 bases; nucleotides not matched to a gene: 6. CDR3 coding DNA: TGTGCCAGCAGCCGCCGGGACAGGGACTACAATGAGCAGTTCTTC. Translated, it gives CASSRRDRDYNEQFF.

V and J are TRBV9 and TRBJ2-7; D is perhaps TRBD2 (6 bases). V shed 4 bases and J shed 2 bases, with 16 bases lying between them. Germline CDR1 is SGDLS and CDR2 is YYNGEE. The CDR3 spans 15 residues. The CDR3 sequence: CASSTTGLGAYEQYF. CDR3 DNA: TGTGCCAGCAGCACAACGGGACTGGGGGCCTACGAGCAGTACTTC.

This chain joins TRBV7-2 and TRBJ2-5; D not resolved. Trimming shortened V by 5 bases and J by 2 bases, and 12 bases separated the two germline ends. The length of the CDR3 is 14 residues. Germline CDR1 is SGHTA and CDR2 is FQGNSA. Written as DNA, the CDR3 is TGTGCCAGCAGCCCTGGTGGTGGGCAAGAGACCCAGTACTTC. Translating it yields CASSPGGGQETQYF.

This clonotype came up many times. The rearrangement joins TRBV9 to TRBJ1-1; the D gene is possibly TRBD1 (6 bases). V gave up 8 bases and J gave up 1 base, with 18 bases separating them. The CDR3 spans 15 residues. The V gene's germline CDR1 is SGDLS and CDR2 YYNGEE. CDR3 sequence reads: CASSSGASRNTEAFF. In DNA, the CDR3 is TGTGCCAGTTCCTCAGGGGCTTCGCGGAACACTGAAGCTTTCTTT.

J is TRBJ1-2 and V is TRBV4-1; D gene unclear. The CDR3 contains 15 residues. CDR1 is MGHRA and CDR2 is YSYEKL in the germline V gene. Trimming removed 0 bases from V and 2 bases from J, with 10 bases in between. The DNA of the CDR3 is TGCGCCAGCAGCCAAGAGCTAGGAGCGAACTATGGCTACACCTTC. Translated: CASSQELGANYGYTF.

This clonotype was observed a handful of times. V is TRBV6-2 or TRBV6-3 and J is TRBJ2-7; no firm D call. Germline lookup yields CDR1 MNHEY and CDR2 SVGEGT. V lost 6 bases and J 0 bases, leaving 9 bases between the germline ends. CDR3 length equals 13 residues. CDR3 loop: CASSTSLSYEQYF. The CDR3 region has the DNA TGTGCCAGCAGCACCAGTCTCTCCTACGAGCAGTACTTC.

The gene calls are TRBV27 and TRBJ2-2; TRBD2 matches at 7 bases. Germline V gene data show CDR1 as MNHEY and CDR2 as SMNVEV (reference sequence). The CDR3 is 17 residues long. Unmatched junction bases numbered 10, after V lost 2 bases and J lost 4 bases. This chain's CDR3 is CASSLALAGAATGELFF. CDR3 coding DNA: TGTGCCAGCAGTTTAGCCCTCGCGGGAGCGGCCACCGGGGAGCTGTTTTTT.

CDR3 sequence reads: CATSRGNYEQYF. The CDR3 coding sequence is TGTGCCACCAGCAGGGGAAACTACGAGCAGTACTTC. The chain uses TRBV15 and TRBJ2-7; D call uncertain. Germline CDR1 is LNHNV and CDR2 is YYDKDF (reference sequence). The CDR3 loop spans 12 amino acids. Trimming cost V 3 bases and J 3 bases, with 6 bases left between them.

This clonotype was observed a few times. The CDR3 spells CASSLDGIYTDTQYF. The CDR3 coding sequence is TGTGCCAGCAGTTTAGACGGGATCTACACAGATACGCAGTATTTT. V is TRBV12-3 or TRBV12-4 and J is TRBJ2-3, with a tentative D call TRBD2 (5 bases). The CDR3 totals 15 residues. V was shortened by 1 base and J by 2 bases, with 10 bases between the two germline ends.

This clonotype was observed a few times. V usage is TRBV12-3 or TRBV12-4 and J usage is TRBJ2-2, with a possible D match to TRBD1 (5 bases). Trimming removed 6 bases at V and 6 bases at J, with 20 bases between. The CDR3 extends over 16 amino acids. The CDR3 region is CASSSGQKKFAGELFF. The CDR3 DNA reads TGTGCCAGCAGCTCCGGACAAAAAAAGTTCGCCGGGGAGCTGTTTTTT.

CDR3 residues: CASRPGTEEEVKGYTF. In nucleotides, the CDR3 is TGCGCCAGCAGACCGGGGACAGAAGAGGAGGTTAAAGGCTACACCTTC. This chain joins TRBV5-1 and TRBJ1-2; TRBD1 matches 7 bases. With 5 bases clipped from V and 8 bases from J, the junction kept 18 bases outside the gene matches. The CDR3 consists of 16 residues. In germline, CDR1 is SGHRS, CDR2 YFSETQ. Looking up the rest from reference TRBV5-1 and TRBJ1-2 gives the full variable domain: KAGVTQTPRYLIKTRGQQVTLSCSPISGHRSVSWYQQTPGQGLQFLFEYFSETQRNKGNFPGRFSGRQFSNSRSEMNVSTLELGDSALYLCASRPGTEEEVKGYTFGSGTRLTVV.

This clonotype came up a few times. This chain joins TRBV20-1 and TRBJ2-7; TRBD1 might be the D (5 bases). Germline V gene data show CDR1 as DFQATT and CDR2 as SNEGSKA (reference sequence). The CDR3 extends over 13 amino acids. Trimming stripped 7 bases from V and 1 base from J, with 14 bases between. CDR3 protein: CSGRGLESYEQYF. CDR3 nucleotides: TGCAGTGGAAGGGGATTGGAGTCCTACGAGCAGTACTTC.

This clonotype was recorded at least ten times. CDR3 loop: CSGSSGTHLTDTQYF. In DNA form, the CDR3 reads TGCAGTGGATCCAGCGGAACACACCTCACAGATACGCAGTATTTT. The chain links TRBV29-1 to TRBJ2-3; possibly TRBD2 for D (5 bases). CDR3 size: 15 residues. In germline, CDR1 is SQVTM, CDR2 ANQGSEA.

There are a few counts of this clonotype. This chain connects TRBV5-1 to TRBJ2-1, with 9 bases identical to TRBD2. This CDR3 spans 16 amino acids. V lost 3 bases and J lost 2; bases outside the gene matches: 6. Germline V gene data show CDR1 as SGHRS and CDR2 as YFSETQ. In DNA form, the CDR3 reads TGCGCCAGCAGCTCCGGCGGGAGGGCAACCTACAATGAGCAGTTCTTC. Translated, it gives CASSSGGRATYNEQFF.

The J gene is TRBJ2-7, the V gene TRBV20-1; TRBD1 agrees at 9 bases. V shed 4 bases and J 3 bases; nucleotides not matched to a gene: 10. Germline V gene data show CDR1 as DFQATT and CDR2 as SNEGSKA (reference sequence). The length of the CDR3 is 15 residues. Here the CDR3 DNA reads TGCAGTGCTAAGGCCCGGGACAGGGACCTCTACGAGCAGTACTTC. It is translated as CSAKARDRDLYEQYF.

V and J are TRBV12-3 or TRBV12-4 and TRBJ1-1; D call uncertain. Deletions cut 5 bases from V and 1 base from J, with 8 bases between. The CDR3 is 13 residues long. The CDR3 DNA follows: TGTGCCAGCAGTCGGGTGGGGAACACTGAAGCTTTCTTT. This gives the protein CASSRVGNTEAFF.

The chain recombines TRBV20-1 with TRBJ2-3; TRBD1 matches at 7 bases. In germline, CDR1 is DFQATT, CDR2 SNEGSKA (reference sequence). Trimming cost V 6 bases and J 2 bases; bases outside gene matches: 17. The CDR3 has 17 amino acids. The CDR3 DNA is TGCAGTGCCCGAGAGCGACAGGGTAGGGTAAACACAGATACGCAGTATTTT. Its protein product is CSARERQGRVNTDTQYF.

This clonotype was recorded once. The V call is TRBV3-1, the J call TRBJ2-1; D is uncertain. The CDR3 is 11 residues long. Trimming removed 8 bases at V and 5 bases at J, with 7 bases between. Germline CDR1 is LGHDT and CDR2 is YNNKEL (reference sequence). CDR3 in DNA: TGTGCCAGCGGGAACCACAATGAGCAGTTCTTC. Protein product: CASGNHNEQFF.

This clonotype turned up a few times. V and J are TRBV7-2 and TRBJ2-3, with 8 bases fitting TRBD2. Looked up from germline, CDR1 is SGHTA and CDR2 is FQGNSA. The CDR3 is made up of 15 amino acids. The trim removed 5 bases at V and 6 bases at J, leaving 10 bases unmatched. The chain's CDR3 is CASSPALAGRDTQYF. As DNA, the CDR3 is TGTGCCAGCAGCCCGGCCCTAGCGGGCAGGGATACGCAGTATTTT.

On this clonotype itself: Germline and junction disagree at one end, which may indicate a read error. This chain links TRBV4-1 with TRBJ1-4, with TRBD1 matching 9 bases. The CDR3 has 19 residues. Germline CDR1 is MGHRA and CDR2 is YSYEKL. DNA for the CDR3: TGCGCCAGCAGTCAAGTTAAGGCCTACCAGGGACAGGGTAATGAAAAACTGTTTTTT. Translated, it gives CASSQVKAYQGQGNEKLFF.

V usage is TRBV4-1 and J usage is TRBJ1-2; D unclear. The CDR3 extends over 16 amino acids. Trimming stripped 0 bases from V and 0 bases from J, with 11 bases between. CDR1 and CDR2 (germline): MGHRA, YSYEKL. The CDR3 DNA reads as TGCGCCAGCAGCCAAGAGGACCCTTCAGCTAACTATGGCTACACCTTC. This translates into CASSQEDPSANYGYTF.

The gene calls are TRBV7-9 and TRBJ1-2; D is unresolved. V was shortened by 7 bases and J by 6 bases, with 15 bases between the two germline ends. The CDR3 runs to 13 residues. Germline CDR1 and CDR2: SEHNR and FQNEAQ (reference sequence). The CDR3 coding sequence is TGTGCCAGCACCCCCGAGGGAGAGAATGGCTACACCTTC. This translates into CASTPEGENGYTF.